This entry concerns a single TCR beta chain. The time point: baseline, week 1 (first vaccination visit). Sample treatment: pre-vaccination baseline after standard-of-care therapy. This sample stems from a study of a mutant IDH1 vaccine in newly diagnosed glioma. After removal of 0 bases from V and 5 bases from J, the junction contained 11 bases not matched to a gene. The CDR3 has 17 amino acids. Germline assignment: CDR1 SGDLS and CDR2 YYNGEE. Clones were read by immunoSEQ multiplex PCR, and TCRdb kept only the in-frame ones, dropping some. The sample lists 85,000 to 100,000 clones, about four fifths occurring once.

This chain uses TRBV9 with TRBJ2-3; 8 bases agree with TRBD2. The sample was PBMCs, taken from a glioma patient treated with radiotherapy, temozolomide or both. This TCR was recovered from a man aged 35 to 55 with glioma. The CDR3 protein is CASSVDPPGGRLDTQYF. CDR3 nucleotides: TGTGCCAGCAGCGTAGACCCCCCTGGCGGGAGGTTAGATACGCAGTATTTT.